What follows describes a single TCR beta chain. The entry originates in a study of shared clonotypes between healthy human individuals. Execution of the assay was at deep level. Researchers divided each subset's genomic DNA evenly across several immunoSEQ plates. Authors' analysis steps: For the immunoSEQ data, sequences were junction-only without quality scores, so filtering differed. TCRdb's copy holds only in-frame clones and misses some; the assay was immunoSEQ multiplex PCR. That table furnishes V, J and clone size, whereas the DNA furnished D and trimming. The sample lists about 1 million clones; around 75% were seen once. Germline loops: CDR1 SNHLY, CDR2 FYNNEI. V trimming: 9 bases; J trimming: 7 bases; junction bases outside the gene matches: 10. The CDR3 is made up of 14 amino acids. Researchers partitioned CD4+ cells into CD45RA+ naive and CD45RA-negative memory subsets.

The sample was memory CD4+ T cells sorted from blood. Subset meaning: CD45RA-negative fraction. V is TRBV2 and J is TRBJ2-1, with 9 positions matching TRBD1. The sequence was obtained from a man between 18 and 29 years old in good health. This chain's CDR3 is CASTGGARVNEQFF. The CDR3, as DNA: TGTGCCAGTACAGGGGGCGCCCGGGTGAATGAGCAGTTCTTC.